Each of the 15 T cell receptor beta chains below was sequenced from the same sample in a study of cytomegalovirus exposure and HLA in healthy donors. This PCR relied on a set of 60 Vbeta primers and 13 Jbeta primers. This table comes from immunoSEQ multiplex PCR, and its TCRdb copy is limited to in-frame clones, with some not included. The sample records some 190,000 clones, over 60% being singletons. Sequencing was carried out using PBMCs. Receptors originate from a woman between 40 and 50 years old in good health and CMV-seronegative.

The table lists this clone with a few counts. This chain connects TRBV7-3 to TRBJ2-1; a weak D match, TRBD1 (5 bases). The V end was cut by 0 bases, the J end by 8 bases, with 11 bases between. The CDR3 is 14 amino acids. Looked up from germline, CDR1 is SGHTA and CDR2 is FQGTGA. The CDR3 bases are TGTGCCAGCAGCTTAACGGCCAGGGTGGATGAGCAGTTCTTC. Protein product: CASSLTARVDEQFF.

The rearrangement uses TRBV9 and TRBJ2-3; 8 positions agree with TRBD1. V shed 3 bases, J shed 4 bases, and the junction held 4 bases outside the gene matches. Germline V gene data show CDR1 as SGDLS and CDR2 as YYNGEE. This CDR3 has 14 residues. The CDR3 reads CASSATGAPDTQYF. The CDR3 DNA follows: TGTGCCAGCAGCGCGACAGGGGCTCCAGATACGCAGTATTTT.

The chain joins TRBV7-2 to TRBJ2-1, with D possibly TRBD2 on 5 matching bases. The germline V gene encodes CDR1 SGHTA and CDR2 FQGNSA. The CDR3 has 15 residues. Trimming removed 4 bases from V and 8 bases from J, with 18 bases in between. CDR3 DNA: TGTGCCAGCAGCTCGAGATACGGGGAAGGGCATGAGCAGTTCTTC. Translated, it gives CASSSRYGEGHEQFF.

The V call is TRBV5-6, the J call TRBJ1-6; D gene ambiguous. CDR3 length: 17 amino acids. CDR1 and CDR2 from the germline V gene are SGHDT and YYEEEE. V lost 3 bases, J lost 6 bases, and 19 bases lay in between. For the CDR3, the DNA is TGTGCCAGCAGCTCGGGGAGAAGCTCCCCCCGTAATTCACCCCTCCACTTT. Amino acids: CASSSGRSSPRNSPLHF.

This clone was counted between two and nine times. The rearrangement links TRBV6-6 to TRBJ1-2; no clear D. V dropped 6 bases and J dropped 4 bases, with 9 bases sitting between them. The V gene's germline CDR1 is MNHNY and CDR2 SVGAGI (reference sequence). The CDR3 extends over 12 amino acids. CDR3 nucleotide sequence: TGTGCCAGCAGCCAAGCCCTCTATGGCTACACCTTC. Translating it yields CASSQALYGYTF.

This chain connects TRBV5-1 to TRBJ2-4; 7 bases agree with TRBD2. V lost 4 bases and J lost 7; bases outside the gene matches: 29. The CDR3 runs to 21 residues. From germline, CDR1 is SGHRS and CDR2 YFSETQ. CDR3 protein: CASSPFGGGILWPKSDNIQYF. The CDR3 DNA sequence: TGCGCCAGCAGCCCCTTTGGGGGGGGAATTCTCTGGCCCAAATCCGACAACATTCAGTACTTC.

The chain couples TRBV29-1 to TRBJ2-1; D is uncertain. From germline, CDR1 is SQVTM and CDR2 ANQGSEA. V was cut by 3 bases and J by 2 bases, with 8 bases left in between. This CDR3 comprises 13 residues. The CDR3 spells CSVEAVPYNEQFF. DNA of the CDR3: TGCAGCGTTGAGGCGGTTCCCTACAATGAGCAGTTCTTC.

J is TRBJ2-1 and V is TRBV7-9; 8 bases agree with TRBD2. V was clipped by 5 bases and J by 3 bases; unmatched bases: 12. This CDR3 comprises 17 residues. Germline V gene sequence: CDR1 SEHNR, CDR2 FQNEAQ (reference sequence). The CDR3 nucleotides are TGTGCCAGCAGCCCCGGGGGGGAGGGGGAGGACTACAATGAGCAGTTCTTC. Its protein is CASSPGGEGEDYNEQFF.

The chain combines TRBV15 with TRBJ2-3; 7 bases are a match to TRBD2. Trimming removed 9 bases from V and 3 bases from J; junction bases left unmatched: 15. Germline assignment: CDR1 LNHNV and CDR2 YYDKDF (reference sequence). The CDR3 consists of 16 residues. This chain's CDR3 is CATHAGLSRGTDTQYF. The CDR3 region has the DNA TGTGCCACTCACGCAGGTCTTTCGCGGGGGACAGATACGCAGTATTTT. The entire variable domain, with the rest obtained from reference TRBV15 and TRBJ2-3, is as follows: DAMVIQNPRYQVTQFGKPVTLSCSQTLNHNVMYWYQQKSSQAPKLLFHYYDKDFNNEADTPDNFQSRRPNTSFCFLDIRSPGLGDTAMYLCATHAGLSRGTDTQYFGPGTRLTVL.

As regards this clone: This sample also contains other DNA sequences that code for the same CDR3. CDR3 sequence (DNA): TGTGCCAGCAGCCCACGGTTGAGCTCCTACAATGAGCAGTTCTTC. Translating gives CASSPRLSSYNEQFF. The rearrangement links TRBV11-2 to TRBJ2-1; D is unresolved. The CDR3 sequence is 15 residues long. Trimming took off 5 bases at V and 0 bases at J, with 11 bases between the two ends. Germline CDR1 is SGHAT and CDR2 is FQNNGV.

V and J are TRBV7-2 and TRBJ1-5; D might be TRBD1 (6 bases). The V and J ends lost 7 bases and 2 bases respectively, with 18 bases between them. This CDR3 is built from 16 residues. Germline V CDR1 and CDR2: SGHTA, FQGNSA. DNA of the CDR3: TGTGCCAGCAACCCGAGCAGGGGATCTGGCAATCAGCCCCAGCATTTT. Encoded protein: CASNPSRGSGNQPQHF.

The rearrangement uses TRBV19 and TRBJ2-3; D is ambiguous. CDR1 LNHDA and CDR2 SQIVND come from the germline V gene (reference sequence). V was clipped by 3 bases and J by 8 bases, with 15 bases between them. This CDR3 has 14 residues. This CDR3 is CASSMTVETGTQYF. In nucleotides, the CDR3 is TGTGCCAGTAGTATGACTGTAGAGACGGGTACGCAGTATTTT.

J is TRBJ1-3 and V is TRBV18; TRBD1 matches 8 bases. CDR1 is KGHSH, CDR2 LQKENI, per germline. Unmatched junction bases numbered 7, after V lost 2 bases and J lost 4 bases. The CDR3 is made up of 16 amino acids. The CDR3 sequence: CASSPSGQGAGNTIYF. The CDR3 nucleotides read TGTGCCAGCTCACCATCCGGACAGGGCGCAGGAAACACCATATATTTT.

In this sample, this clone turned up a few times. The chain employs TRBV19 and TRBJ1-2; a weak D match, TRBD1 (5 bases). V was shortened by 3 bases and J by 0 bases, with 11 bases between the two germline ends. Germline CDR1 is LNHDA and CDR2 is SQIVND (reference sequence). This CDR3 comprises 15 residues. In nucleotides, the CDR3 is TGTGCCAGTAGTATCGGGGGACTGACTAACTATGGCTACACCTTC. It specifies CASSIGGLTNYGYTF.

This chain joins TRBV10-2 and TRBJ2-7; TRBD2 matches 9 bases. From germline, CDR1 is WSHSY and CDR2 SAAADI. Germline trimming cut 10 bases from V and 2 bases from J; bases unmatched to any gene: 9. The CDR3 is made up of 14 amino acids. This CDR3 reads CATVGTSSPYEQYF. The CDR3 bases are TGCGCCACCGTGGGGACTAGCAGCCCCTACGAGCAGTACTTC.